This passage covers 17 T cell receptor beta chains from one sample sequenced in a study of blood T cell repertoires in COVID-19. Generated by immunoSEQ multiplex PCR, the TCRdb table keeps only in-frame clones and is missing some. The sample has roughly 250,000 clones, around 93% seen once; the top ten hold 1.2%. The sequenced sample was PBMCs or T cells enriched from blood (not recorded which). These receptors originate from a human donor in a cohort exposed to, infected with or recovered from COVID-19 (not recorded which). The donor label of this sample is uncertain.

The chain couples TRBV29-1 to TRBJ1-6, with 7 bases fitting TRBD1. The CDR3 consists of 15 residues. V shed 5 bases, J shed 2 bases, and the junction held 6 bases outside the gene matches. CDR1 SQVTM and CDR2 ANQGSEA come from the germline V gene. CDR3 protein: CSVKDRLPYNSPLHF. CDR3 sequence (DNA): TGCAGCGTTAAGGACAGGCTACCCTATAATTCACCCCTCCACTTT.

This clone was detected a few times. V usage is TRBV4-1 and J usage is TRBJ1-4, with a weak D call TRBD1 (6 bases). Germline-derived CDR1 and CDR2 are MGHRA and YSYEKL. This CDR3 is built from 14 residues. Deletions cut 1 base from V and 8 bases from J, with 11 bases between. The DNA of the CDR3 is TGCGCCAGCAGCCAAGCATACAGGGACGAAAAACTGTTTTTT. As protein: CASSQAYRDEKLFF.

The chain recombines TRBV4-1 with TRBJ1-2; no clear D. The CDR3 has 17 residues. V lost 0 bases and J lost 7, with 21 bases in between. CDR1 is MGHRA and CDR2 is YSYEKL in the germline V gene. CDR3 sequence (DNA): TGCGCCAGCAGCCAAGATGAGGTGGAGCAGTTGCCCGGTGGCTACACCTTC. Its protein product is CASSQDEVEQLPGGYTF.

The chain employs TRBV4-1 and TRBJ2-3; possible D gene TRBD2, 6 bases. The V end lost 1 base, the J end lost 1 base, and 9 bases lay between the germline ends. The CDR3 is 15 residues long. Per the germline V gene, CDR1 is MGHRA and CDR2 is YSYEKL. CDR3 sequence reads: CASSQVGLGTDTQYF. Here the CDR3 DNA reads TGCGCCAGCAGCCAAGTGGGACTTGGCACAGATACGCAGTATTTT.

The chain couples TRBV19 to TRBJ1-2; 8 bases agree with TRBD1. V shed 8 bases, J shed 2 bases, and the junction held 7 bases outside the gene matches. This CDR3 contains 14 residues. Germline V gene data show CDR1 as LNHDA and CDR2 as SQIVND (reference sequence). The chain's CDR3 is CASFTGQGNYGYTF. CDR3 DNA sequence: TGTGCCAGTTTCACTGGACAGGGAAACTATGGCTACACCTTC. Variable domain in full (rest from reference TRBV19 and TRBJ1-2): DGGITQSPKYLFRKEGQNVTLSCEQNLNHDAMYWYRQDPGQGLRLIYYSQIVNDFQKGDIAEGYSVSREKKESFPLTVTSAQKNPTAFYLCASFTGQGNYGYTFGSGTRLTVV.

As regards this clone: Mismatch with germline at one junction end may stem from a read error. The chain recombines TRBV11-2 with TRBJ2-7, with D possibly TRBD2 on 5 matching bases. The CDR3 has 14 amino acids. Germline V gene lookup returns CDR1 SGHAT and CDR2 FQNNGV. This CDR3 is CASSVEREPYEQYF. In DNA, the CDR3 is TGTGCCAGCAGCGTAGAGAGGGAGCCCTACGAGCAGTACTTC. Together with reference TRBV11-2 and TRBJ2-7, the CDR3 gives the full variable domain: EAGVAQSPRYKIIEKRQSVAFWCNPISGHATLYWYQQILGQGPKLLIQFQNNGVVDDSQLPKDRFSAERLKGVDSTLKIQPAKLEDSAVYLCASSVEREPYEQYFGPGTRLTVT.

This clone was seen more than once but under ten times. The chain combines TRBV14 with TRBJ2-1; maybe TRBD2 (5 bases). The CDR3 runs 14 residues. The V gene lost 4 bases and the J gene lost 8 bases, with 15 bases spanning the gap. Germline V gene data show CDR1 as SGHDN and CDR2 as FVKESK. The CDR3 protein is CASSPPRRRDEQFF. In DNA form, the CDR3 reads TGTGCCAGCAGCCCCCCCAGAAGGCGGGATGAGCAGTTCTTC.

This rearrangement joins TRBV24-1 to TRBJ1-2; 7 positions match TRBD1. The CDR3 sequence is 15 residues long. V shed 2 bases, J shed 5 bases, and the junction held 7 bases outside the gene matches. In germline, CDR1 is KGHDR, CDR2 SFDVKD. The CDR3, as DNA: TGTGCCACCAGTGATTCCCTGACAGGGCCTTATGGCTACACCTTC. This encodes CATSDSLTGPYGYTF.

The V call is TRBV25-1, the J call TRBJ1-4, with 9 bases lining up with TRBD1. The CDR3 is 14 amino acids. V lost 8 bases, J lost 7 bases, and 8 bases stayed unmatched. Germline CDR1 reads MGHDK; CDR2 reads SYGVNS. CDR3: CASGQQGAGEKLFF. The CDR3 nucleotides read TGTGCCAGCGGACAACAGGGGGCGGGTGAAAAACTGTTTTTT. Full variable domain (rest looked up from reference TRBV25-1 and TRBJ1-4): EADIYQTPRYLVIGTGKKITLECSQTMGHDKMYWYQQDPGMELHLIHYSYGVNSTEKGDLSSESTVSRIRTEHFPLTLESARPSHTSQYLCASGQQGAGEKLFFGSGTQLSVL.

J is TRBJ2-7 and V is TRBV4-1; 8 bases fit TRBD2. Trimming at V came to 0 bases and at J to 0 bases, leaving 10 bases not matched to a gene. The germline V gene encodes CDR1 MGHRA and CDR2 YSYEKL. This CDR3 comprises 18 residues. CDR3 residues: CASSQDRLGGRSSYEQYF. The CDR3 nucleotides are TGCGCCAGCAGCCAAGATAGGTTAGGCGGGAGGAGCTCCTACGAGCAGTACTTC.

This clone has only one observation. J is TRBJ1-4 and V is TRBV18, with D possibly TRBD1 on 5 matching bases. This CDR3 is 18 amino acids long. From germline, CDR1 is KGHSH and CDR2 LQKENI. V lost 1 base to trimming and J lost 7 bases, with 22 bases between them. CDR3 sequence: CASSPRRTAGLTSEKLFF. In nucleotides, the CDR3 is TGTGCCAGCTCACCACGGCGGACGGCAGGGCTGACTTCTGAAAAACTGTTTTTT.

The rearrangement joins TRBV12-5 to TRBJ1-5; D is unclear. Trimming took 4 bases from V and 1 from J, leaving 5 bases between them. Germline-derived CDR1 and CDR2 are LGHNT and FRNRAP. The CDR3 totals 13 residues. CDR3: CASGSLSNQPQHF. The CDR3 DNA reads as TGTGCTAGTGGTTCTCTCAGCAATCAGCCCCAGCATTTT.

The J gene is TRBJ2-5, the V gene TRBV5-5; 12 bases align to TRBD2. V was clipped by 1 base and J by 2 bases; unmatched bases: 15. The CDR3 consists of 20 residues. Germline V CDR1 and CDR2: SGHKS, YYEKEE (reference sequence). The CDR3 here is CASSLTPLAGGTMKQETQYF. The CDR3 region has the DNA TGTGCCAGCAGCTTGACGCCTCTAGCGGGGGGGACCATGAAACAAGAGACCCAGTACTTC.

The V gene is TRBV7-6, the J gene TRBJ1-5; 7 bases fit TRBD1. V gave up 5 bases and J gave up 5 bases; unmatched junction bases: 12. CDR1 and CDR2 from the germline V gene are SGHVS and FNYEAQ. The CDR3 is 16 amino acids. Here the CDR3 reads CASSAGSTGSDQPQHF. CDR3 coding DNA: TGTGCCAGCAGCGCAGGATCGACAGGGAGCGATCAGCCCCAGCATTTT.

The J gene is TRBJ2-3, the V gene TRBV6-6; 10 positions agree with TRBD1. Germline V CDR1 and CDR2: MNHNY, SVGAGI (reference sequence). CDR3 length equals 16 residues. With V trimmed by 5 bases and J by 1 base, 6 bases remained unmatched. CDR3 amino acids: CASSRQGATGTDTQYF. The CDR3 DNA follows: TGTGCCAGCAGTCGACAGGGGGCGACGGGCACAGATACGCAGTATTTT.

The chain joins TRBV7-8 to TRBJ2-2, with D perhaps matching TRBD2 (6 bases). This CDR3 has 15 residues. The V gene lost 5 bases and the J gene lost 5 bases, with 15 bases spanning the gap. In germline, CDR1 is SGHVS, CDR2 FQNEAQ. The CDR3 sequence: CASSQPRRGTGELFF. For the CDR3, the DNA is TGTGCCAGCAGCCAACCCCGCCGGGGGACCGGGGAGCTGTTTTTT. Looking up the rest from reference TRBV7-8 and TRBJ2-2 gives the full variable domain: GAGVSQSPRYKVAKRGQDVALRCDPISGHVSLFWYQQALGQGPEFLTYFQNEAQLDKSGLPSDRFFAERPEGSVSTLKIQRTQQEDSAVYLCASSQPRRGTGELFFGEGSRLTVL.

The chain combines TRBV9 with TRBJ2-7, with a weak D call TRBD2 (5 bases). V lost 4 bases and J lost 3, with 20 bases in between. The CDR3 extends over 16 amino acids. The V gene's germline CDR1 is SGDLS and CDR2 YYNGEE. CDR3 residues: CASSPRTKSGIYEQYF. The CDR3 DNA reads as TGTGCCAGCAGCCCCCGGACCAAGTCGGGGATCTACGAGCAGTACTTC.